A single sample gave rise to the 16 T cell receptor beta chains below, sequenced in a study of blood T cells in healthy people across ages. The authors ran a second PCR of 7 to 11 cycles using a sample-barcoded 5' primer and a J-beta primer mix. TCRdb redid the calling of the 5' RACE reads with MiXCR, one entry per CDR3 protein. The sample holds approximately 1,700,000 distinct CDR3 sequences, roughly two fifths seen once. Sequenced input: blood. All receptors derive from a human donor in good health.

The chain employs TRBV6-2 or TRBV6-3 and TRBJ2-1, with 14 bases lining up with TRBD2. Germline V gene sequence: CDR1 MNHEY, CDR2 SVGEGT. The CDR3 loop spans 17 amino acids. With 5 bases clipped from V and 1 base from J, the junction kept 4 bases outside the gene matches. Here the CDR3 DNA reads TGTGCCAGCAGTCTGGGACTAGCGGGGGTGTCCTACAATGAGCAGTTCTTC. Its protein product is CASSLGLAGVSYNEQFF.

This sequence joins TRBV6-5 and TRBJ2-2; D gene unclear. The CDR3 extends over 13 amino acids. Germline V gene data show CDR1 as MNHEY and CDR2 as SVGAGI. V was cut by 8 bases and J by 1 base, with 8 bases left in between. The CDR3 loop is CASVSENTGELFF. As DNA, the CDR3 is TGTGCCAGCGTTTCAGAGAACACCGGGGAGCTGTTTTTT.

This clonotype was counted only a few times. V gene TRBV5-1 combines with J gene TRBJ2-4; maybe TRBD2 (5 bases). The V end was cut by 4 bases, the J end by 6 bases, with 14 bases between. Germline CDR1 reads SGHRS; CDR2 reads YFSETQ. This CDR3 has 14 residues. The chain's CDR3 is CASSSGNEGNIQYF. The DNA of the CDR3 is TGCGCCAGCAGCAGCGGCAACGAGGGAAACATTCAGTACTTC.

The sample holds a few counts of this clonotype. V and J are TRBV9 and TRBJ2-3, with 14 bases aligning to TRBD2. The CDR3 has 16 amino acids. Trimming at V came to 3 bases and at J to 2 bases, leaving 2 bases not matched to a gene. The germline gives CDR1 SGDLS, CDR2 YYNGEE. The CDR3 sequence is CASSGTSGGYTDTQYF. CDR3 bases: TGTGCCAGCAGCGGGACTAGCGGGGGGTACACAGATACGCAGTATTTT.

The J gene is TRBJ1-3, the V gene TRBV20-1, with 8 bases aligning to TRBD1. Germline values: CDR1 DFQATT, CDR2 SNEGSKA (reference sequence). The CDR3 is 14 residues long. Trimming removed 5 bases from V and 2 bases from J; junction bases left unmatched: 5. CDR3 nucleotide sequence: TGCAGTGCTTGGGAGGACAGGGCTGGAAACACCATATATTTT. Protein product: CSAWEDRAGNTIYF.

This clonotype has only a few counts. The chain carries TRBV12-3 or TRBV12-4 and TRBJ2-5; maybe TRBD1 (6 bases). V was clipped by 6 bases and J by 2 bases, with 16 bases between them. The CDR3 totals 15 residues. The CDR3 DNA reads as TGTGCCAGCAGCGATCGACAGGTCGTTCAAGAGACCCAGTACTTC. Translation gives CASSDRQVVQETQYF.

The rearrangement uses TRBV28 and TRBJ2-7, with TRBD2 identical over 11 bases. Germline V gene data show CDR1 as MDHEN and CDR2 as SYDVKM. Unmatched junction bases numbered 7, after V lost 6 bases and J lost 3 bases. The CDR3 totals 15 residues. For the CDR3, the DNA is TGTGCCAGCAGCTATCGACTAGCGGGACTCTACGAGCAGTACTTC. Amino acid sequence: CASSYRLAGLYEQYF.

V is TRBV20-1 and J is TRBJ2-1; weak D call: TRBD1 (6 bases). The CDR3 length is 14 residues. Germline CDR1 DFQATT, CDR2 SNEGSKA (reference sequence). V was pared by 6 bases and J by 5 bases, with 17 bases between. The CDR3 DNA sequence: TGCAGTGCATCAAGGGGGTTCCCGGACAATGAGCAGTTCTTC. This sequence encodes CSASRGFPDNEQFF.

This clonotype was observed a handful of times. The chain recombines TRBV28 with TRBJ2-1; D is perhaps TRBD1 (6 bases). The CDR3 contains 13 residues. Trimming left V 5 bases short and J 13 bases short, with 18 bases between. Germline V gives CDR1 MDHEN, CDR2 SYDVKM. Written as DNA, the CDR3 is TGTGCCAGCAGTCCCCGCCCACAGGGTACCCAGTTCTTC. This translates into CASSPRPQGTQFF. The full variable domain, rest sourced from reference TRBV28 and TRBJ2-1, is DVKVTQSSRYLVKRTGEKVFLECVQDMDHENMFWYRQDPGLGLRLIYFSYDVKMKEKGDIPEGYSVSREKKERFSLILESASTNQTSMYLCASSPRPQGTQFFGPGTRLTVL.

This clonotype has only a few counts. V is TRBV5-1 and J is TRBJ2-3; D remains ambiguous. The germline V gene has CDR1 SGHRS and CDR2 YFSETQ. The CDR3 covers 17 residues. V dropped 4 bases and J dropped 0 bases, with 18 bases sitting between them. CDR3 DNA sequence: TGCGCCAGCAGCCCCCTTTCGACAAGCTCTAGCACAGATACGCAGTATTTT. The encoded protein is CASSPLSTSSSTDTQYF.

The chain recombines TRBV5-1 with TRBJ1-1; 9 bases are shared with TRBD1. The V and J ends lost 0 bases and 7 bases, in that order; junction bases with no gene match: 7. The CDR3 loop spans 15 amino acids. From germline, CDR1 is SGHRS and CDR2 YFSETQ. For the CDR3, the DNA is TGCGCCAGCAGCTTGGCCACAGGGGGCCAGAGTGAAGCTTTCTTT. This gives the protein CASSLATGGQSEAFF.

As regards this clonotype: Possible read error: a much larger clone is one base away. V and J are TRBV29-1 and TRBJ2-5; no definite D call. V lost 3 bases to trimming and J lost 11 bases, with 16 bases between them. Germline V lookup: CDR1 SQVTM, CDR2 ANQGSEA. The CDR3 totals 12 residues. DNA for the CDR3: TGCAGCGTTGAGATCAGTATGAATGAGCAGTACTTC. Its protein product is CSVEISMNEQYF.

This chain links TRBV18 with TRBJ1-2; TRBD1 might be the D (6 bases). CDR3 length equals 15 residues. Germline CDR1 reads KGHSH; CDR2 reads LQKENI. Trimming shortened V by 6 bases and J by 4 bases, and 18 bases separated the two germline ends. The CDR3 nucleotides read TGTGCCAGCTCCCAGAGGGACAAACCGGTCTATGGCTACACCTTC. It yields the protein CASSQRDKPVYGYTF.

This sequence joins TRBV12-3 or TRBV12-4 and TRBJ1-5; TRBD1 aligns across 7 bases. V dropped 3 bases and J dropped 4; count of bases not matched to a gene: 3. The CDR3 is 14 residues long. CDR3 DNA: TGTGCCAGCAGTTTCGCAGGGGGAAATCAGCCCCAGCATTTT. Its protein product is CASSFAGGNQPQHF.

This clonotype turned up a few times. The chain links TRBV5-6 to TRBJ2-7; 7 bases are shared with TRBD1. The CDR3 consists of 15 residues. Germline lookup yields CDR1 SGHDT and CDR2 YYEEEE. J lost 2 bases, V lost 4 bases, and 9 bases had no gene match. The CDR3 bases are TGTGCCAGCAGCACCCTAGACAGGGCAGCCTACGAGCAGTACTTC. Protein sequence: CASSTLDRAAYEQYF.

The chain carries TRBV6-5 and TRBJ2-2; D might be TRBD2 (7 bases). The CDR3 length is 16 residues. Germline-derived CDR1 and CDR2 are MNHEY and SVGAGI. The germline V and J ends were trimmed by 5 bases and 0 bases, with 13 bases remaining between them. DNA of the CDR3: TGTGCCAGCAGTCGCGCGGGGGCCACGAACACCGGGGAGCTGTTTTTT. Its protein is CASSRAGATNTGELFF.